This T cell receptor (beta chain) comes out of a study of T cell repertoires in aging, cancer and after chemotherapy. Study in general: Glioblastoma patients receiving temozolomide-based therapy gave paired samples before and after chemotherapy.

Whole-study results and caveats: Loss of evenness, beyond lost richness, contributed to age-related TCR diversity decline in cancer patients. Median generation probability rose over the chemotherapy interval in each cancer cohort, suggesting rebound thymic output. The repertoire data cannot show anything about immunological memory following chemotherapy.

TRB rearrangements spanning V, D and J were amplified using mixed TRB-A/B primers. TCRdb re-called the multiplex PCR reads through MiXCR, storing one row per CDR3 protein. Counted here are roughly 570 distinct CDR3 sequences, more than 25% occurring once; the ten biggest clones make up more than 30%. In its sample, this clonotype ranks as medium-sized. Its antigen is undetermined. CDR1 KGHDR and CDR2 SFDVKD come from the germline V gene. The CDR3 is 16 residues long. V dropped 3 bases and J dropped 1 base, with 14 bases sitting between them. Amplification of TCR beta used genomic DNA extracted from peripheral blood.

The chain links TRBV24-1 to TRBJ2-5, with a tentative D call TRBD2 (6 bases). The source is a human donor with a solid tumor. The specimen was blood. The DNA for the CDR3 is TGTGCCACCAGTGATCCAACTAGCAGCCTCCAAGAGACCCAGTACTTC. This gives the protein CATSDPTSSLQETQYF.